One sample yielded the 28 T cell receptor beta chains listed below, sequenced in a study of PD-1 blockade in classical Hodgkin lymphoma. The data were produced by immunoSEQ multiplex PCR, yet TCRdb's version contains in-frame clones alone and is incomplete. The sample lists 3,500 to 5,000 clones, 81% occurring once. Time point denoted: newly diagnosed, previously untreated cHL patient sample. Isolated CD8+ T cells were derived from thawed PBMCs through magnetic negative selection. The sample taken for sequencing was CD8+ T cells from blood. The receptor set was obtained from a human donor with classical Hodgkin lymphoma.

V is TRBV6-5 and J is TRBJ1-5; D gene unclear. V lost 2 bases, J lost 0 bases, and 8 bases lay in between. This CDR3 has 15 amino acids. Germline V CDR1 and CDR2: MNHEY, SVGAGI. As DNA, the CDR3 is TGTGCCAGCAGTTACACGTGGGGTAGCAATCAGCCCCAGCATTTT. Residues: CASSYTWGSNQPQHF.

This sequence joins TRBV21-1 and TRBJ1-3. TRBV21-1 represents a pseudogene. The CDR3 consists of 18 residues. The DNA of the CDR3 is TGTGCCATCAGAAACTTTCCCCGAGGGCTTCGCTCTGGAAACACCATATATTTT. Amino acid sequence: CAIRNFPRGLRSGNTIYF.

Written as DNA, the CDR3 is TGTGCCAGCAGCCCGGTCCTCTCTGGAAACACCATATATTTT. It specifies CASSPVLSGNTIYF. This sequence joins TRBV7-9 and TRBJ1-3; D is uncertain. V was pared by 5 bases and J by 0 bases, with 8 bases between. The germline V gene has CDR1 SEHNR and CDR2 FQNEAQ (reference sequence). This CDR3 spans 14 amino acids.

The chain links TRBV13 to TRBJ1-1; 9 bases align to TRBD1. The CDR3 spans 15 residues. The V and J ends lost 0 bases and 5 bases, in that order; junction bases with no gene match: 4. The germline CDR1 and CDR2 sequences are PRHDT and FYEKMQ (reference sequence). CDR3 in amino acids: CASSLGQGARTEAFF. In DNA, the CDR3 is TGTGCCAGCAGCTTAGGACAGGGGGCGCGTACTGAAGCTTTCTTT.

The chain uses TRBV6-5 and TRBJ1-2, with 7 bases identical to TRBD1. With V trimmed by 2 bases and J by 6 bases, 3 bases remained unmatched. The CDR3 is 13 residues long. The germline CDR1 and CDR2 sequences are MNHEY and SVGAGI. The CDR3 sequence is CASSYEQGNGYTF. The DNA of the CDR3 is TGTGCCAGCAGTTACGAACAGGGGAATGGCTACACCTTC.

This chain joins TRBV7-2 and TRBJ1-1, with D tentatively TRBD1 (6 bases). Trimming stripped 4 bases from V and 1 base from J, with 10 bases between. CDR3 length equals 14 residues. Germline V lookup: CDR1 SGHTA, CDR2 FQGNSA. This CDR3 is CASSYGTTNTEAFF. Written as DNA, the CDR3 is TGTGCCAGCAGCTACGGGACAACGAACACTGAAGCTTTCTTT.

The chain recombines TRBV21-1 with TRBJ2-3; the listed D gene, TRBD1, was not tested against the DNA. TRBV21-1 is reported as a pseudogene. The CDR3 runs 12 residues. Here the CDR3 reads CANREGADTQYF. For the CDR3, the DNA is TGTGCCAACAGGGAGGGGGCGGATACGCAGTATTTT.

This clone was picked up a small number of times. The rearrangement links TRBV19 to TRBJ1-2; D is possibly TRBD1 (6 bases). The germline V and J ends were trimmed by 7 bases and 6 bases, with 15 bases remaining between them. This CDR3 contains 13 residues. Germline CDR1 LNHDA, CDR2 SQIVND (reference sequence). In nucleotides, the CDR3 is TGTGCCAGTACCTTCGGGGGGCAAAATGGCTACACCTTC. Its translation: CASTFGGQNGYTF.

The chain joins TRBV5-4 to TRBJ2-7, with D tentatively TRBD1 or TRBD2 (7 bases each). Between the trimmed V and J ends, which lost 2 bases and 4 bases, there was a span of 16 bases. The CDR3 length is 15 residues. Germline CDR1 SGHNT, CDR2 YYREEE (reference sequence). CDR3 residues: CASSLGRGGNYEQYF. Written as DNA, the CDR3 is TGTGCCAGCAGCTTAGGCAGGGGGGGGAATTACGAGCAGTACTTC.

The chain combines TRBV13 with TRBJ1-6; no firm D call. Deletions cut 6 bases from V and 7 bases from J, with 10 bases between. Germline assignment: CDR1 PRHDT and CDR2 FYEKMQ (reference sequence). This CDR3 has 13 amino acids. The CDR3 DNA reads TGTGCCAGCAGTGTGGCCCAGAATTCACCCCTCCACTTT. The encoded protein is CASSVAQNSPLHF.

The DNA of the CDR3 is TGTGCCAGCTCGCCAACCGGGGACAATCAGCCCCAGCATTTT. Translating gives CASSPTGDNQPQHF. The chain recombines TRBV18 with TRBJ1-5; D unclear. From germline, CDR1 is KGHSH and CDR2 LQKENI. The V end lost 6 bases, the J end lost 3 bases, and 12 bases lay between the germline ends. This CDR3 is built from 14 residues.

V usage is TRBV7-9 and J usage is TRBJ1-2; weak D call: TRBD1 (5 bases). This CDR3 comprises 12 residues. Trimming pared 2 bases from V and 6 bases from J, leaving 7 bases between. The V gene's germline CDR1 is SEHNR and CDR2 FQNEAQ (reference sequence). CDR3 residues: CASSLQGNGYTF. The CDR3, as DNA: TGTGCCAGCAGCTTACAGGGTAATGGCTACACCTTC.

This rearrangement joins TRBV14 to TRBJ2-1; D uncertain. V was pared by 1 base and J by 2 bases, with 18 bases between. The CDR3 length is 18 residues. Germline values: CDR1 SGHDN, CDR2 FVKESK. The CDR3 DNA follows: TGTGCCAGCAGCCAAGGAGGTTTGTTGGCAGGACCCTACAATGAGCAGTTCTTC. Translating gives CASSQGGLLAGPYNEQFF.

The chain combines TRBV7-3 with TRBJ1-4; 7 bases align to TRBD1. This CDR3 is 17 amino acids long. The junction had 9 bases not matched to a gene; V was cut back by 2 bases and J by 3 bases. The V gene's germline CDR1 is SGHTA and CDR2 FQGTGA. DNA of the CDR3: TGTGCCAGCAGCTTATACCCAGACAGGGTGGCTAATGAAAAACTGTTTTTT. It encodes CASSLYPDRVANEKLFF. Combining the CDR3 with reference TRBV7-3 and TRBJ1-4 gives the whole variable domain GAGVSQTPSNKVTEKGKYVELRCDPISGHTALYWYRQSLGQGPEFLIYFQGTGAADDSGLPNDRFFAVRPEGSVSTLKIQRTERGDSAVYLCASSLYPDRVANEKLFFGSGTQLSVL.

The genes are TRBV6-5 and TRBJ1-5, with no clear D. The CDR3 length is 13 residues. V dropped 2 bases and J dropped 3 bases, with 5 bases sitting between them. Germline V CDR1 and CDR2: MNHEY, SVGAGI. The CDR3 spells CASSYGDNQPQHF. CDR3 coding DNA: TGTGCCAGCAGTTACGGAGACAATCAGCCCCAGCATTTT.

V is TRBV29-1 and J is TRBJ2-7; 11 positions match TRBD1. The germline CDR1 and CDR2 sequences are SQVTM and ANQGSEA. The CDR3 is 14 amino acids. V gave up 6 bases and J gave up 2 bases; unmatched junction bases: 6. The CDR3: CSVARTGGPYEQYF. CDR3 nucleotides: TGCAGCGTCGCAAGGACAGGGGGCCCCTACGAGCAGTACTTC.

J is TRBJ2-3 and V is TRBV29-1; no clear D. V gave up 5 bases and J gave up 4 bases, with 22 bases separating them. There are 16 residues in the CDR3. Germline values: CDR1 SQVTM, CDR2 ANQGSEA. The chain's CDR3 is CSVPMPTRDHPDTQYF. The CDR3 nucleotides are TGCAGCGTTCCTATGCCAACTCGTGACCACCCAGATACGCAGTATTTT.

The chain has TRBV5-3 and TRBJ1-5, with no clear D. Being an ORF, TRBV5-3 has a function that is uncertain. The CDR3 length is 18 residues. V lost 0 bases and J lost 2, with 18 bases in between. The CDR3 DNA follows: TGTGCCAGAAGCTTGGCCTGGAGGGTTCACTCCCGCAATCAGCCCCAGCATTTT. Amino acid sequence: CARSLAWRVHSRNQPQHF.

This clone was detected only once. The chain combines TRBV28 with TRBJ2-1, with 10 bases that match TRBD2. With 4 bases clipped from V and 1 base from J, the junction kept 7 bases outside the gene matches. Germline loops: CDR1 MDHEN, CDR2 SYDVKM. The CDR3 totals 17 residues. The CDR3 region is CASSYTGLADSYNEQFF. As DNA, the CDR3 is TGTGCCAGCAGTTATACCGGACTAGCGGATTCCTACAATGAGCAGTTCTTC.

This clone has just a few counts. In DNA, the CDR3 is TGTGCCAGCAGTGAAGGGACAGGGCCCTACGAGCAGTACTTC. It specifies CASSEGTGPYEQYF. J is TRBJ2-7 and V is TRBV6-1, with 8 bases lining up with TRBD1. The CDR3 extends over 14 amino acids. Trimming at V came to 1 base and at J to 2 bases, leaving 1 base not matched to a gene. Germline V gene data show CDR1 as MNHNS and CDR2 as SASEGT.

This chain connects TRBV7-8 to TRBJ2-3, with 10 bases that match TRBD2. Germline CDR1 is SGHVS and CDR2 is FQNEAQ. Trimming removed 3 bases from V and 0 bases from J; junction bases left unmatched: 3. The CDR3 covers 16 residues. For the CDR3, the DNA is TGTGCCAGCAGCTTTCAGACTAGCGGGAGCACAGATACGCAGTATTTT. Translating it yields CASSFQTSGSTDTQYF.

The V and J genes are TRBV28 and TRBJ1-1; unclear D gene. V dropped 4 bases and J dropped 1 base, with 7 bases sitting between them. Germline CDR1 reads MDHEN; CDR2 reads SYDVKM. The CDR3 sequence is 13 residues long. The CDR3, as DNA: TGTGCCAGCAGTTCCGGAAGGAACACTGAAGCTTTCTTT. This translates into CASSSGRNTEAFF.

The chain employs TRBV27 and TRBJ2-3; D perhaps matches TRBD1 (5 bases). CDR3 size: 15 residues. Germline CDR1 reads MNHEY; CDR2 reads SMNVEV (reference sequence). V was cut by 5 bases and J by 0 bases, with 12 bases left in between. The CDR3 DNA follows: TGTGCCAGCAGTCTCCAGGGATTGAGCACAGATACGCAGTATTTT. This gives the protein CASSLQGLSTDTQYF.

This clone was seen only once. The chain combines TRBV30 with TRBJ2-7; 8 nucleotides align to TRBD2. This CDR3 is built from 12 residues. Germline V CDR1 and CDR2: GTSNPN, SVGIG (reference sequence). J gave up 2 bases and V 3 bases, and 0 bases lay outside the gene matches. This CDR3 is CAWSGRAYEQYF. CDR3 nucleotides: TGTGCCTGGAGCGGGAGGGCCTACGAGCAGTACTTC.

The chain uses TRBV14 and TRBJ2-1, with 9 bases identical to TRBD2. The CDR3 sequence is 16 residues long. With V trimmed by 5 bases and J by 5 bases, 10 bases remained unmatched. The V gene's germline CDR1 is SGHDN and CDR2 FVKESK. In DNA, the CDR3 is TGTGCCAGCAGCAAGACTAGCGGCTATTTAGACAATGAGCAGTTCTTC. Translation: CASSKTSGYLDNEQFF.

The V call is TRBV11-2, the J call TRBJ2-7; D tentatively reads TRBD1 or TRBD2 (5 bases each). The ends were cut back, 3 bases at V and 0 bases at J, with 12 bases in the middle. CDR3 length: 15 amino acids. Germline CDR1 and CDR2: SGHAT and FQNNGV. As DNA, the CDR3 is TGTGCCAGCAGCTTGGATCCAGGGAGCTCCTACGAGCAGTACTTC. Encoded protein: CASSLDPGSSYEQYF.

The chain employs TRBV29-1 and TRBJ2-3, with TRBD2 matching over 11 bases. The CDR3 covers 15 residues. Trimming at V came to 6 bases and at J to 8 bases, leaving 13 bases not matched to a gene. Germline values: CDR1 SQVTM, CDR2 ANQGSEA. CDR3 amino acids: CSVRTGTSGTPTQYF. CDR3 DNA: TGCAGCGTCAGAACTGGGACTAGCGGAACCCCTACGCAGTATTTT.

By sample share, this clone is large (0.1 to 1%). V gene TRBV27 combines with J gene TRBJ1-2, with TRBD1 as a possible D gene (6 bases). Germline CDR1 MNHEY, CDR2 SMNVEV (reference sequence). V was clipped by 5 bases and J by 8 bases, with 15 bases between them. This CDR3 comprises 13 residues. The CDR3, as DNA: TGTGCCAGCAGTCCGCTGGGGGCGCGCGGCTACACCTTC. Protein product: CASSPLGARGYTF.